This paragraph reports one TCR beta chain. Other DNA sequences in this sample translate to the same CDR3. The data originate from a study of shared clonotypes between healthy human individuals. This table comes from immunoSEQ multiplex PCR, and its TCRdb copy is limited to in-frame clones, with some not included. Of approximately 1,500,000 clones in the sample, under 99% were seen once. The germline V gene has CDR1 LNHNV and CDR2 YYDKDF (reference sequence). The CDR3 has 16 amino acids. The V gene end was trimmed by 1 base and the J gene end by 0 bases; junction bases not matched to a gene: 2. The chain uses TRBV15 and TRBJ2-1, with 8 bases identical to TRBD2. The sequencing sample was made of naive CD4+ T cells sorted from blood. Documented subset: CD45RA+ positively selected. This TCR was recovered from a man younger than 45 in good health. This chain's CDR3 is CATSRVAGSSYNEQFF. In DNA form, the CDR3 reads TGTGCCACCAGCAGAGTAGCGGGGAGCTCCTACAATGAGCAGTTCTTC.